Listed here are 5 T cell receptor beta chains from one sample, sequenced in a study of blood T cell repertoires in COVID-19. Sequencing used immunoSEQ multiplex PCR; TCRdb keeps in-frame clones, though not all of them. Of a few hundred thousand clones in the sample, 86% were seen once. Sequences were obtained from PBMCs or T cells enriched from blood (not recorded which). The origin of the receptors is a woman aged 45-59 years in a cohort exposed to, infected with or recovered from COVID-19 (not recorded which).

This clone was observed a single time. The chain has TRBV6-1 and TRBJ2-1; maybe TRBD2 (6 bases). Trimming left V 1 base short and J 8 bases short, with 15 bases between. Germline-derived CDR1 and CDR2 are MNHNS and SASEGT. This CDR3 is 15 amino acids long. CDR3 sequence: CASSEVGLEGDEQFF. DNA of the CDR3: TGTGCCAGCAGTGAAGTGGGACTGGAAGGGGATGAGCAGTTCTTC.

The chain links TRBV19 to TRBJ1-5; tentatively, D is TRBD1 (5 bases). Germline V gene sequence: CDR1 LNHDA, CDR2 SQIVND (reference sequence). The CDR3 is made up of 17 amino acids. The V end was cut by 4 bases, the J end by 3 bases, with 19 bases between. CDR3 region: CASSTHRGGTINQPQHF. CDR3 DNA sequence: TGTGCCAGTAGTACCCACCGGGGGGGAACGATCAATCAGCCCCAGCATTTT.

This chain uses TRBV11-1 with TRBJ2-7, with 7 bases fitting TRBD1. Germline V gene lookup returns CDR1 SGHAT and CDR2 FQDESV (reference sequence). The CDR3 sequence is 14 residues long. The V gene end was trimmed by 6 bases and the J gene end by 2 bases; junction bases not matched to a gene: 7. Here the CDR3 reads CASRRDSTPYEQYF. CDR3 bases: TGTGCCAGCAGACGGGACAGCACTCCCTACGAGCAGTACTTC. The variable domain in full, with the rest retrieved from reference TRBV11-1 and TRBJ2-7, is EAEVAQSPRYKITEKSQAVAFWCDPISGHATLYWYRQILGQGPELLVQFQDESVVDDSQLPKDRFSAERLKGVDSTLKIQPAELGDSAMYLCASRRDSTPYEQYFGPGTRLTVT.

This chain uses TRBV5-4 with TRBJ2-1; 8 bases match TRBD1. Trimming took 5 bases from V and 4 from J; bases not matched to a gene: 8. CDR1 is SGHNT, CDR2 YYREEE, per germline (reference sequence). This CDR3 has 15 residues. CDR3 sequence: CASSYQGAGYNEQFF. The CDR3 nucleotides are TGTGCCAGCAGTTACCAGGGGGCAGGGTACAATGAGCAGTTCTTC. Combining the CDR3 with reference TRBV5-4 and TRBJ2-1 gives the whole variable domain ETGVTQSPTHLIKTRGQQVTLRCSSQSGHNTVSWYQQALGQGPQFIFQYYREEENGRGNFPPRFSGLQFPNYSSELNVNALELDDSALYLCASSYQGAGYNEQFFGPGTRLTVL.

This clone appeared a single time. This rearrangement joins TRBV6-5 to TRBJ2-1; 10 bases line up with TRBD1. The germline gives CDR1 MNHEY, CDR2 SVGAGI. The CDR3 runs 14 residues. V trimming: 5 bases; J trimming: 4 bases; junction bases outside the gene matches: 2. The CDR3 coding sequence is TGTGCCAGCAGTAGGACAGGGGGGTACAATGAGCAGTTCTTC. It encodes CASSRTGGYNEQFF.